The 29 T cell receptor beta chains listed next were all sequenced from one sample in a study of T cells in women clearing cervical HPV infection. Here immunoSEQ multiplex PCR was the method, and the copy in TCRdb shows in-frame clones only, minus some. Its table lists 36,000 or so clones. What was sequenced was blood buffy coat. These TCRs come from a woman between 18 and 70 years old with a cervical HPV16 infection that either progressed to CIN3+ or cleared (not recorded which).

With respect to this clone: The CDR3 end falls 3 residues outside the read, so it is completed with the germline J gene. This chain links TRBV5-1 with TRBJ1-3; possibly TRBD1 for D (6 bases). V was shortened by 4 bases and J by 6 bases, with 14 bases between the two germline ends. The CDR3 is 14 amino acids. CDR1 and CDR2 from the germline V gene are SGHRS and YFSETQ. The part of the CDR3 DNA that was read is TGCGCCAGCAGCGAAGGGGGTTTGGAAAACACC. It yields the protein CASSEGGLENT. The whole CDR3 region reads CASSEGGLENTIYF.

CDR3 DNA (partial): TGTGCCATCAGTGTCGGGGTAACTAGCGGGAGGGCTAGTGAG. Translation: CAISVGVTSGRASE. The complete CDR3 protein is CAISVGVTSGRASEQFF. This chain uses TRBV10-3 with TRBJ2-1; 13 nucleotides align to TRBD2. The read ends 3 residues early relative to the CDR3; the germline J gene fills the gap. V dropped 4 bases and J dropped 9; count of bases not matched to a gene: 12. The germline gives CDR1 ENHRY, CDR2 SYGVKD. The CDR3 runs to 17 residues.

With regard to this clone: The CDR3 end falls 3 residues outside the read, so it is completed with the germline J gene. J is TRBJ2-4 and V is TRBV18; D is perhaps TRBD2 (6 bases). Germline CDR1 KGHSH, CDR2 LQKENI. The CDR3 length is 15 residues. The CDR3 DNA, read in part, is TGTGCCAGCTCACCATCAACCCTATCGGACTATGGT. It yields the protein CASSPSTLSDYG. In full, the CDR3 is CASSPSTLSDYGQYF.

As concerns this clone: Read coverage stops 3 residues before the CDR3 terminus; the germline J gene supplies the remainder. The chain uses TRBV20-1 and TRBJ2-1; 8 bases are shared with TRBD1. J gave up 6 bases and V 2 bases, and 6 bases lay outside the gene matches. This CDR3 is 14 amino acids long. Germline V gives CDR1 DFQATT, CDR2 SNEGSKA (reference sequence). The CDR3 spells CSARRDRFSNEQFF. Incomplete CDR3 DNA: TGCAGTGCTAGACGGGACAGGTTCAGCAATGAG.

A note on this clone: The read ends 3 residues early relative to the CDR3; the germline J gene fills the gap. The genes are TRBV5-1 and TRBJ1-1, with a tentative D call TRBD1 (5 bases). The V gene's germline CDR1 is SGHRS and CDR2 YFSETQ. The germline V and J ends were trimmed by 1 base and 1 base, with 11 bases remaining between them. This CDR3 has 15 amino acids. Partial CDR3 DNA: TGCGCCAGCAGCTTGTCAAGCGGGGCGAACACTGAA. Translated: CASSLSSGANTE. The complete CDR3 reads CASSLSSGANTEAFF.

The CDR3 bases that were read are TGCGCCAGCAGTGAGTCATGGACAAGTAATCAGCCC. Translating it yields CASSESWTSNQP. The entire CDR3 is CASSESWTSNQPQHF. This chain connects TRBV10-2 to TRBJ1-5, with D possibly TRBD1 on 5 matching bases. With the read ending 3 residues before the CDR3 end, the germline J gene is used to fill in that end. From germline, CDR1 is WSHSY and CDR2 SAAADI. V was trimmed by 0 bases and J by 4 bases, leaving 10 bases between them. This CDR3 has 15 amino acids.

To note about this clone: The read finishes 3 residues shy of the CDR3 end, and the germline J gene is used to complete it. The J gene is TRBJ1-2, the V gene TRBV5-5; D not resolved. Per germline, CDR1 SGHKS and CDR2 YYEKEE (reference sequence). The CDR3 loop spans 13 amino acids. Trimming removed 1 base at V and 1 base at J, with 5 bases between. CDR3 loop: CASSLPGNYGYTF. The part of the CDR3 DNA that was read is TGTGCCAGCAGCTTGCCGGGTAACTATGGC.

The CDR3 loop is CASSIGGQNTEAFF. The covered CDR3 bases are TGTGCCAGTAGTATAGGAGGGCAGAACACTGAA. This chain links TRBV19 with TRBJ1-1; D is ambiguous. Read coverage stops 3 residues before the CDR3 terminus; the germline J gene supplies the remainder. This CDR3 region has 14 residues. V was shortened by 1 base and J by 1 base, with 7 bases between the two germline ends. The germline V gene has CDR1 LNHDA and CDR2 SQIVND (reference sequence).

On this clone: The read is 3 residues too short to cover the CDR3 end, so that end is filled in from the germline J gene. The V and J genes are TRBV12-3 or TRBV12-4 and TRBJ2-7, with 9 positions matching TRBD1. CDR3 length: 15 amino acids. With 2 bases clipped from V and 4 bases from J, the junction kept 6 bases outside the gene matches. This CDR3 is CASSLPSGQGYEQYF. The DNA read from the CDR3 is TGTGCCAGCAGTTTACCCTCGGGACAGGGTTACGAG.

For this clone: The read gets to within 3 residues of the CDR3 end, and the germline J gene fills in the rest. The chain employs TRBV11-2 and TRBJ2-2, with D possibly matching TRBD1 (6 bases). This CDR3 is built from 14 residues. Germline V gives CDR1 SGHAT, CDR2 FQNNGV. CDR3 protein: CASSQQGVGSPLFF. CDR3 DNA (partial): TGTGCCAGCAGCCAACAGGGAGTAGGGTCACCG.

As regards this clone: The read terminates 3 residues ahead of where the CDR3 ends, so the germline J gene completes it. The V gene is TRBV6-2 or TRBV6-3, the J gene TRBJ1-3, with D uncertain. The V gene's germline CDR1 is MNHEY and CDR2 SVGEGT. V lost 4 bases to trimming and J lost 0 bases, with 10 bases between them. The CDR3 is made up of 15 amino acids. CDR3 DNA (partial): TGTGCCAGCAGTTTCCTACTTGGCTCTGGAAACACC. It codes for CASSFLLGSGNT. The whole CDR3 protein is CASSFLLGSGNTIYF.

To note about this clone: The missing CDR3 end, 3 residues past where the read stops, is filled in from the germline J gene. The chain employs TRBV19 and TRBJ2-3, with TRBD1 matching over 8 bases. With 5 bases clipped from V and 5 bases from J, the junction kept 12 bases outside the gene matches. The CDR3 contains 16 residues. Germline V gives CDR1 LNHDA, CDR2 SQIVND (reference sequence). CDR3 amino acids: CASSSGQGARIDTQYF. CDR3 DNA (partial): TGTGCCAGTAGTTCCGGGCAGGGGGCGCGAATAGATACG.

In the case of this clone: Read sequence stops 3 residues before the CDR3 end, and the germline J gene provides the missing end. The chain recombines TRBV5-4 with TRBJ2-1, with 10 nucleotides matching TRBD2. The J segment lost 4 bases and the V segment lost 0 bases, leaving 4 bases of the junction unmatched. Germline loops: CDR1 SGHNT, CDR2 YYREEE (reference sequence). The CDR3 loop spans 16 amino acids. CDR3 loop: CASSLETSGAYNEQFF. The part of the CDR3 DNA that was read is TGTGCCAGCAGCTTGGAAACTAGCGGGGCATACAATGAG.

With regard to this clone: The CDR3 goes on 3 residues after the read ends, and that part is filled in from the germline J gene. The chain couples TRBV5-1 to TRBJ2-5, with D maybe TRBD2 (6 bases). The CDR3 is 15 residues long. V was shortened by 6 bases and J by 3 bases, with 18 bases between the two germline ends. Germline assignment: CDR1 SGHRS and CDR2 YFSETQ. The CDR3 sequence: CASNPKPAGEETQYF. The covered CDR3 bases are TGCGCCAGCAATCCGAAACCAGCGGGTGAAGAGACC.

On this clone itself: The read ends 3 residues shy of where the CDR3 ends; the end is completed using the germline J gene. The V call is TRBV6-1, the J call TRBJ2-3; the match to TRBD1 covers 10 bases. Germline V CDR1 and CDR2: MNHNS, SASEGT. The CDR3 spans 15 residues. The trim removed 4 bases at V and 1 base at J, leaving 2 bases unmatched. This CDR3 reads CASSGDRGRTDTQYF. CDR3 DNA (partial): TGTGCCAGCAGTGGGGACAGGGGACGCACAGATACG.

Comments on this clone: Read sequence stops 3 residues before the CDR3 end, and the germline J gene provides the missing end. The chain recombines TRBV7-6 with TRBJ1-1, with D perhaps TRBD1 (6 bases). V lost 6 bases and J lost 4, with 15 bases in between. CDR3 length equals 14 residues. Germline lookup yields CDR1 SGHVS and CDR2 FNYEAQ. The chain's CDR3 is CASSKNREGTEAFF. The CDR3 bases that were read are TGTGCCAGCAGTAAGAACAGGGAGGGCACTGAA. The full variable domain, with the rest looked up from reference TRBV7-6 and TRBJ1-1, is GAGVSQSPRYKVTKRGQDVALRCDPISGHVSLYWYRQALGQGPEFLTYFNYEAQQDKSGLPNDRFSAERPEGSISTLTIQRTEQRDSAMYRCASSKNREGTEAFFGQGTRLTVV.

Turning to this clone: The read terminates 3 residues before the CDR3 end, so the remaining end is supplied by the germline J gene. V usage is TRBV7-9 and J usage is TRBJ2-7; the match to TRBD1 covers 7 bases. CDR3 length equals 15 residues. Germline values: CDR1 SEHNR, CDR2 FQNEAQ (reference sequence). Germline trimming cut 4 bases from V and 0 bases from J; bases unmatched to any gene: 6. This CDR3 is CASSSRTGVSYEQYF. Incomplete CDR3 DNA: TGTGCCAGCAGCTCCCGGACAGGAGTCTCCTACGAG. Together with reference TRBV7-9 and TRBJ2-7, the CDR3 gives the full variable domain: DTGVSQNPRHKITKRGQNVTFRCDPISEHNRLYWYRQTLGQGPEFLTYFQNEAQLEKSRLLSDRFSAERPKGSFSTLEIQRTEQGDSAMYLCASSSRTGVSYEQYFGPGTRLTVT.

With respect to this clone: The CDR3 goes on 3 residues after the read ends, and that part is filled in from the germline J gene. This rearrangement joins TRBV7-9 to TRBJ2-2; 8 nucleotides match TRBD2. The ends lost 4 bases at V and 2 bases at J; junction bases unmatched: 3. This CDR3 comprises 15 residues. Germline CDR1 reads SEHNR; CDR2 reads FQNEAQ (reference sequence). The CDR3 DNA, read in part, is TGTGCCAGCAGCTGGACTAGCTTAAACACCGGGGAG. Amino acid sequence: CASSWTSLNTGE. The whole CDR3 reads CASSWTSLNTGELFF.

Remarks on this clone: From the germline J gene comes the end of the CDR3, since the read stops 3 residues before it. J is TRBJ1-6 and V is TRBV5-1; TRBD1 aligns across 10 bases. Germline trimming cut 5 bases from V and 10 bases from J; bases unmatched to any gene: 6. The CDR3 has 14 amino acids. The germline V gene encodes CDR1 SGHRS and CDR2 YFSETQ. The DNA read from the CDR3 is TGCGCCAGCAGAAGTGGGACAGGGGAATCACCC. Protein: CASRSGTGESP. The full CDR3 protein is CASRSGTGESPLHF.

To note about this clone: The observed sequence ends 3 residues before the CDR3 terminus, with the missing tail filled in from the germline J gene. V and J are TRBV6-1 and TRBJ1-2; 9 bases agree with TRBD1. CDR1 is MNHNS and CDR2 is SASEGT in the germline V gene. The V and J ends lost 2 bases and 7 bases, in that order; junction bases with no gene match: 5. This CDR3 spans 14 amino acids. The sequenced CDR3 bases are TGTGCCAGCAGTGAAAAGGACAGGGGAGCTGGC. This encodes CASSEKDRGAG. The full CDR3 sequence reads CASSEKDRGAGYTF.

As concerns this clone: The read ends 3 residues shy of where the CDR3 ends; the end is completed using the germline J gene. V is TRBV11-1 and J is TRBJ2-5; no definite D call. The CDR3 loop spans 14 amino acids. The germline V gene has CDR1 SGHAT and CDR2 FQDESV (reference sequence). V was pared by 3 bases and J by 0 bases, with 8 bases between. CDR3 bases read: TGTGCCAGCAGCTTGACTGTTAACCAAGAGACC. Translating it yields CASSLTVNQET. The entire CDR3 sequence reads CASSLTVNQETQYF.

Notes on this clone: The CDR3 end falls 3 residues outside the read, so it is completed with the germline J gene. The V and J genes are TRBV19 and TRBJ2-5; 12 bases map to TRBD2. This CDR3 is 15 amino acids long. With 6 bases clipped from V and 4 bases from J, the junction kept 6 bases outside the gene matches. Germline-derived CDR1 and CDR2 are LNHDA and SQIVND (reference sequence). CDR3 bases read: TGTGCCAGTAGCCCCGGACTAGCGGGAACAGAGACC. Its protein product is CASSPGLAGTET. From start to end, the CDR3 is CASSPGLAGTETQYF. Looking up the rest from reference TRBV19 and TRBJ2-5 gives the full variable domain: DGGITQSPKYLFRKEGQNVTLSCEQNLNHDAMYWYRQDPGQGLRLIYYSQIVNDFQKGDIAEGYSVSREKKESFPLTVTSAQKNPTAFYLCASSPGLAGTETQYFGPGTRLLVL.

As regards this clone: The read comes to an end 3 residues before the CDR3 does, leaving the germline J gene to fill in the end. The gene calls are TRBV20-1 and TRBJ2-5; 12 positions match TRBD1. Germline V gene lookup returns CDR1 DFQATT and CDR2 SNEGSKA (reference sequence). The CDR3 loop spans 16 amino acids. V lost 5 bases and J lost 4; bases outside the gene matches: 11. CDR3 DNA, as far as it was read: TGCAGTGCTGACGGGACAGGGGGCGTTTTCGGAGAGACC. Amino acid sequence: CSADGTGGVFGET. The complete CDR3 sequence is CSADGTGGVFGETQYF.

Concerning this clone: The read is 3 residues too short to cover the CDR3 end, so that end is filled in from the germline J gene. V gene TRBV20-1 combines with J gene TRBJ2-7; no definite D call. V lost 5 bases, J lost 5 bases, and 13 bases lay in between. The CDR3 has 12 amino acids. The germline CDR1 and CDR2 sequences are DFQATT and SNEGSKA (reference sequence). CDR3 sequence: CSAGADGNEQYF. CDR3 DNA (partial): TGCAGTGCTGGTGCGGATGGTAACGAG.

As concerns this clone: The sequenced fragment ends 3 residues before the CDR3 boundary, so the rest is inferred from the germline J gene. The chain uses TRBV6-2 or TRBV6-3 and TRBJ2-1; 13 bases line up with TRBD2. With 4 bases clipped from V and 6 bases from J, the junction kept 6 bases outside the gene matches. The germline V gene encodes CDR1 MNHEY and CDR2 SVGEGT. The CDR3 spans 16 residues. CDR3 protein: CASSFRLAGGANEQFF. CDR3 DNA (partial): TGTGCCAGCAGTTTCCGACTAGCGGGAGGAGCCAATGAG.

As regards this clone: The read ends 3 residues shy of where the CDR3 ends; the end is completed using the germline J gene. This chain joins TRBV11-2 and TRBJ2-7, with unresolved D. The CDR3 consists of 13 residues. Germline CDR1 SGHAT, CDR2 FQNNGV. With 1 base removed from V and 3 bases from J, the gap between germline ends came to 7 bases. The covered CDR3 bases are TGTGCCAGCAGCTTAGCTGGCAGCTACGAG. This gives the protein CASSLAGSYE. The CDR3 as a whole reads CASSLAGSYEQYF. Based on the CDR3 plus reference TRBV11-2 and TRBJ2-7, the full variable domain is EAGVAQSPRYKIIEKRQSVAFWCNPISGHATLYWYQQILGQGPKLLIQFQNNGVVDDSQLPKDRFSAERLKGVDSTLKIQPAKLEDSAVYLCASSLAGSYEQYFGPGTRLTVT.

As for this clone: The CDR3 end is not reached by the read, which stops 3 residues before it; the germline J gene fills it in. V is TRBV4-1 and J is TRBJ1-2, with 7 bases identical to TRBD1. This CDR3 comprises 15 residues. From germline, CDR1 is MGHRA and CDR2 YSYEKL. V gave up 4 bases and J gave up 1 base; unmatched junction bases: 6. Incomplete CDR3 DNA: TGCGCCAGCAGCCCCGGGACAGCCAGTAACTATGGC. This codes for CASSPGTASNYG. Given in full, the CDR3 is CASSPGTASNYGYTF.

Regarding this clone: The read finishes 3 residues shy of the CDR3 end, and the germline J gene is used to complete it. The chain employs TRBV4-1 and TRBJ2-4; 7 positions match TRBD1. This CDR3 comprises 15 residues. In germline, CDR1 is MGHRA, CDR2 YSYEKL. With 4 bases clipped from V and 6 bases from J, the junction kept 9 bases outside the gene matches. The CDR3 is CASSPRTGPGNIQYF. CDR3 bases read: TGCGCCAGCAGCCCAAGGACAGGACCTGGAAACATT.

Points on this clone: From the germline J gene comes the end of the CDR3, since the read stops 3 residues before it. This rearrangement joins TRBV7-2 to TRBJ1-4; possibly TRBD1 for D (5 bases). CDR1 SGHTA and CDR2 FQGNSA come from the germline V gene. The CDR3 length is 15 residues. Trimming left V 4 bases short and J 3 bases short, with 12 bases between. This CDR3 is CASSSDRASNEKLFF. The CDR3 DNA, read in part, is TGTGCCAGCAGCTCCGACAGAGCCTCTAATGAAAAA.